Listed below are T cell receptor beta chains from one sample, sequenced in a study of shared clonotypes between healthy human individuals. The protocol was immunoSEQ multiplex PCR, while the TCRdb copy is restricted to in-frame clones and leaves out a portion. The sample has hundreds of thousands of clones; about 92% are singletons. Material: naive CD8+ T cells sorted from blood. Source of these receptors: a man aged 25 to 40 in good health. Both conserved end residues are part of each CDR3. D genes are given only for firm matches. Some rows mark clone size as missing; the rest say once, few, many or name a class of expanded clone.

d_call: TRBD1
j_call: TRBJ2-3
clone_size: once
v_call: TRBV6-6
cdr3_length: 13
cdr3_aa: CASSYWTGATQYF
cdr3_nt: TGTGCCAGCAGTTACTGGACAGGAGCCACGCAGTATTTT

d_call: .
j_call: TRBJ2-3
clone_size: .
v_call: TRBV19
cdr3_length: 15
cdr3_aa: CASSMQGPSTDTQYF
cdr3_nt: TGTGCCAGTAGTATGCAGGGCCCCTCCACAGATACGCAGTATTTT

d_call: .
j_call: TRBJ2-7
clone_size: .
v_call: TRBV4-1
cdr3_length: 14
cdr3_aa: CASSLGPEGNEQYF
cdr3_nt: TGCGCCAGCAGTCTAGGGCCAGAGGGGAACGAGCAGTACTTC

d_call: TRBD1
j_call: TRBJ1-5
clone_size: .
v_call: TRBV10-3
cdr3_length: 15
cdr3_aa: CAIRKTGLSNQPQHF
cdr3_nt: TGTGCCATCAGAAAGACAGGGTTAAGCAATCAGCCCCAGCATTTT

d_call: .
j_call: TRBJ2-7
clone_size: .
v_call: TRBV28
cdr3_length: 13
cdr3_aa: CATVKDYPYEQYF
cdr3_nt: TGTGCCACCGTGAAGGACTACCCCTACGAGCAGTACTTC

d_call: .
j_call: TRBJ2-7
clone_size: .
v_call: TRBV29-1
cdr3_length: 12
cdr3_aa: CSVEDHSYEQYF
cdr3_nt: TGCAGCGTTGAAGATCACTCCTACGAGCAGTACTTC

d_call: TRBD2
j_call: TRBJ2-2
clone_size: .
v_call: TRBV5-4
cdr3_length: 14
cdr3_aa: CATTTSANTGELFF
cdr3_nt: TGTGCGACAACGACTAGCGCGAACACCGGGGAGCTGTTTTTT

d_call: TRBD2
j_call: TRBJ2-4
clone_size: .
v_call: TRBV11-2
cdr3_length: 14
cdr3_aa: CASSPGLALHIQYF
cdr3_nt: TGTGCCAGCAGCCCCGGACTAGCCCTTCACATTCAGTACTTC

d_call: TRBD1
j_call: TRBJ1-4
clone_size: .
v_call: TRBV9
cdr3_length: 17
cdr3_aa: CASSVGSQDRAGEKLFF
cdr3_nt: TGTGCCAGCAGCGTAGGATCCCAGGACAGGGCGGGGGAAAAACTGTTTTTT

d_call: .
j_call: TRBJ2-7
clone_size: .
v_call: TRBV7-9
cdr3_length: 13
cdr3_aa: CASSLALDPAQYF
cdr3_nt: TGTGCCAGCAGCTTAGCGCTAGATCCGGCGCAGTACTTC

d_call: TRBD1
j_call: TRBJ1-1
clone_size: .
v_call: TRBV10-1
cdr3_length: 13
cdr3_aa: CASSQTGTNEAFF
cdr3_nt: TGCGCCAGCAGTCAGACAGGGACTAATGAAGCTTTCTTT

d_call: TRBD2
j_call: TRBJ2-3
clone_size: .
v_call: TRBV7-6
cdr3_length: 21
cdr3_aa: CASSLALTSDLMAISTDTQYF
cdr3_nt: TGTGCCAGCAGCTTAGCGCTTACTAGCGACCTGATGGCTATTAGCACAGATACGCAGTATTTT

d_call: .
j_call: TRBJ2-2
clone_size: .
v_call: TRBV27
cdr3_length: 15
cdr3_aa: CASSLSMYGIGELFF
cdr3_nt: TGTGCCAGCAGTTTATCGATGTACGGAATCGGGGAGCTGTTTTTT

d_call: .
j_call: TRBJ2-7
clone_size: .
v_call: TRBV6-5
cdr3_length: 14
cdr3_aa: CASSSAQGNDEQYF
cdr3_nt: TGTGCCAGCAGTTCTGCACAGGGTAACGACGAGCAGTACTTC

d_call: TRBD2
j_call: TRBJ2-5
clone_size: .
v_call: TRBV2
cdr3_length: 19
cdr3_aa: CASSEGTATLAGALETQYF
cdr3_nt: TGTGCCAGCAGTGAGGGTACAGCTACTTTAGCGGGAGCATTGGAGACCCAGTACTTC

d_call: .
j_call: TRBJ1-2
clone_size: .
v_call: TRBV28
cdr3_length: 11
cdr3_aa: CASKNEDGYTF
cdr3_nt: TGTGCCAGCAAAAATGAAGATGGCTACACCTTC

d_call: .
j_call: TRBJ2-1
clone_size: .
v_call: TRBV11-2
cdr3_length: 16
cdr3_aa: CASSLDLMSSYNEQFF
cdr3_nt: TGTGCCAGCAGCTTAGATCTAATGAGCTCCTACAATGAGCAGTTCTTC

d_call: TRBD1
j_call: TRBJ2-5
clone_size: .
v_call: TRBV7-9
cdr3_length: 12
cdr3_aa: CASSRQGETQYF
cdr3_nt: TGTGCCAGCAGTAGACAGGGGGAGACCCAGTACTTC

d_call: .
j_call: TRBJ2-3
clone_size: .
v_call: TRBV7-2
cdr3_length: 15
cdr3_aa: CASSFFRRSTDTQYF
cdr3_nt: TGTGCCAGCAGCTTTTTCCGGAGGAGCACAGATACGCAGTATTTT

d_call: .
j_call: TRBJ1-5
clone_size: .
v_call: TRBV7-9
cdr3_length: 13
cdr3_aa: CASSSGRNQPQHF
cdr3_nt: TGTGCCAGCAGCTCCGGACGGAATCAGCCCCAGCATTTT

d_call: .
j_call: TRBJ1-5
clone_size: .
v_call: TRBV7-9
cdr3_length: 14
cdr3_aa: CASSPGGGRQPQHF
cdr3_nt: TGTGCCAGCAGCCCAGGCGGGGGGCGTCAGCCCCAGCATTTT

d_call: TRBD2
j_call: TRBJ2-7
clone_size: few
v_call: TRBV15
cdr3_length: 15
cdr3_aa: CATSRDRTSPYEQYF
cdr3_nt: TGTGCCACCAGCAGAGATAGGACTAGCCCCTACGAGCAGTACTTC

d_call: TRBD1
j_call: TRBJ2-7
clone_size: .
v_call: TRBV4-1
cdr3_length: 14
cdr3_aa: CASSKGQGFYEQYF
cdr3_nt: TGCGCCAGCAGCAAGGGACAGGGGTTCTACGAGCAGTACTTC

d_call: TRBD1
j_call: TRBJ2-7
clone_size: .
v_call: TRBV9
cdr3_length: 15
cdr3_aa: CASSVEGQGAYEQYF
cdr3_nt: TGTGCCAGCAGCGTAGAGGGACAGGGGGCTTACGAGCAGTACTTC

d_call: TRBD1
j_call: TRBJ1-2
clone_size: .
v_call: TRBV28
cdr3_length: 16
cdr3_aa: CASSPPRQGAYVGYTF
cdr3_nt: TGTGCCAGCAGTCCCCCAAGACAGGGGGCGTATGTTGGCTACACCTTC

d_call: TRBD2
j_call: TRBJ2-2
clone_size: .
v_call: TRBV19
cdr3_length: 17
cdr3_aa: CASRAGIELGYTGELFF
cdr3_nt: TGTGCCAGTAGAGCGGGGATAGAGTTGGGGTACACCGGGGAGCTGTTTTTT

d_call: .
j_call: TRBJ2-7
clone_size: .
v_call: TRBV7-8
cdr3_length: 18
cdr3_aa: CASTTWENARKSSYEQYF
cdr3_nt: TGTGCCAGCACCACATGGGAGAATGCTAGAAAGAGCTCCTACGAGCAGTACTTC

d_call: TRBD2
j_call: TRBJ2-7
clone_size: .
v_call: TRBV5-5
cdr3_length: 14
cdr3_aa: CASSPPGLAFEQYF
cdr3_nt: TGTGCCAGCAGCCCACCGGGACTAGCCTTCGAGCAGTACTTC

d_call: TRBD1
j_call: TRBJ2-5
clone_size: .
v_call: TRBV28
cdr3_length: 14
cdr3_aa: CASILGQGQETQYF
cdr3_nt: TGTGCCAGCATTTTAGGACAGGGCCAAGAGACCCAGTACTTC

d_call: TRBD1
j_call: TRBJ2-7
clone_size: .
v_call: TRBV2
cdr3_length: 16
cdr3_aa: CASSISIQGAPYEQYF
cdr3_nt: TGTGCCAGCAGCATTAGCATACAGGGGGCCCCCTACGAGCAGTACTTC

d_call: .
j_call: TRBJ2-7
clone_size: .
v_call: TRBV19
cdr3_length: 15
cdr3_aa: CASSIGRRLYYEQYF
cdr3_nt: TGTGCCAGTAGTATAGGCCGCAGGTTGTACTACGAGCAGTACTTC

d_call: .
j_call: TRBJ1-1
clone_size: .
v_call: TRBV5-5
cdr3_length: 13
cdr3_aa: CASRLDLNTEAFF
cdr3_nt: TGTGCCAGCAGATTAGACTTGAACACTGAAGCTTTCTTT

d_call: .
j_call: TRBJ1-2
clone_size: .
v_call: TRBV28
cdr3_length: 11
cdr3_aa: CASSRDYGYTF
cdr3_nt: TGTGCCAGCAGTAGAGACTATGGCTACACCTTC

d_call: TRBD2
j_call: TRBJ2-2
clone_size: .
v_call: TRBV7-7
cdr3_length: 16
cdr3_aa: CASSTSGAANTGELFF
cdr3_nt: TGTGCCAGCAGCACAAGCGGGGCCGCGAACACCGGGGAGCTGTTTTTT

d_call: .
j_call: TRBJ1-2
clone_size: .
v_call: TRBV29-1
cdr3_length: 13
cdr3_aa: CSVEAGPKNGYTF
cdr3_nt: TGCAGCGTTGAAGCGGGACCCAAAAATGGCTACACCTTC

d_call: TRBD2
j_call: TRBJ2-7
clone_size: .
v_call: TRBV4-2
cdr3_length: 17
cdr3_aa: CASSQDSRTSGLYEQYF
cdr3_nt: TGTGCCAGCAGCCAAGATTCTAGGACTAGCGGCCTCTACGAGCAGTACTTC

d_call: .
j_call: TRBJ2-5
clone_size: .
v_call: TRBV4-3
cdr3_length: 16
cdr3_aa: CASSQAGGPDGETQYF
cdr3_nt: TGCGCCAGCAGCCAAGCCGGGGGCCCCGACGGAGAGACCCAGTACTTC

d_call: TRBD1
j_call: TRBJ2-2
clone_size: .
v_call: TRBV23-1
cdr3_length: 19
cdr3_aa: CASISSRDRGPAGSGELFF
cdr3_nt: TGCGCCAGCATTTCTTCCAGGGACAGGGGGCCCGCAGGGTCCGGGGAGCTGTTTTTT

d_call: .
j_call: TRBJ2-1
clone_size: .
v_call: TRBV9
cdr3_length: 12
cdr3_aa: CASSVSPLEQFF
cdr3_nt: TGTGCCAGCAGCGTATCCCCCCTTGAGCAGTTCTTC

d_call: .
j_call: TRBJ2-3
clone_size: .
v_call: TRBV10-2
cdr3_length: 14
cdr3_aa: CASSGLAITDTQYF
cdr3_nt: TGCGCCAGCAGTGGGCTAGCGATCACAGATACGCAGTATTTT

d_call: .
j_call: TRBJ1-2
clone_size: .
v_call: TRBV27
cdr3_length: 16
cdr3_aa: CASSLARQLNNYGYTF
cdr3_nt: TGTGCCAGCAGTTTAGCGCGACAGCTAAACAACTATGGCTACACCTTC

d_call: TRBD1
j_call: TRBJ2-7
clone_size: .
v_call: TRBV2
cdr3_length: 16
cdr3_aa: CASSETNTGGSYEQYF
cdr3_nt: TGTGCCAGCAGTGAAACTAATACAGGGGGTTCCTACGAGCAGTACTTC

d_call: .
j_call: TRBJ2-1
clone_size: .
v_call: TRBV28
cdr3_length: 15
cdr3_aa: CASSRLRDTYNEQFF
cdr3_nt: TGTGCCAGCAGTCGCCTCAGGGATACCTACAATGAGCAGTTCTTC

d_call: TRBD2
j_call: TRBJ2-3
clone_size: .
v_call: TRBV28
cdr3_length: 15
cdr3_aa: CASSRLAQSTDTQYF
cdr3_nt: TGTGCCAGCAGTCGACTAGCGCAAAGCACAGATACGCAGTATTTT

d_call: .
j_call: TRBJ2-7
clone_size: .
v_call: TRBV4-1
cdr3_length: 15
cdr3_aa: CASSQLDGVSYEQYF
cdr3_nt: TGCGCCAGCAGCCAACTGGATGGGGTCTCCTACGAGCAGTACTTC

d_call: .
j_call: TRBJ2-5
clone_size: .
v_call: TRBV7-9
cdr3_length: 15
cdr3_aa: CASTSLSRAQETQYF
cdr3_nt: TGTGCCAGCACCTCACTCAGCAGGGCCCAAGAGACCCAGTACTTC

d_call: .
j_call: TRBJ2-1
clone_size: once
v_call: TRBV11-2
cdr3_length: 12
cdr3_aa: CASSLPINEQFF
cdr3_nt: TGTGCCAGCAGCTTGCCCATCAATGAGCAGTTCTTC